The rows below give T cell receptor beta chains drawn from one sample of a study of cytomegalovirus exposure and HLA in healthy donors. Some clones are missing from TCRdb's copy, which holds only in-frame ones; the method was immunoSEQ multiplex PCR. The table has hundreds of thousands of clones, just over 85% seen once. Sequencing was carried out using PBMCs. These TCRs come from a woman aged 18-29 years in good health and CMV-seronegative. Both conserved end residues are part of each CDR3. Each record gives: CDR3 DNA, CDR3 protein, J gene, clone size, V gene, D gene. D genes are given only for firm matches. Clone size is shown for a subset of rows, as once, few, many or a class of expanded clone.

DNA: TGTGCCTGGAGTGTAGAGGGACAGGGGGTAGATGGCTACACCTTC
CDR3: CAWSVEGQGVDGYTF
J: TRBJ1-2
size: -
V: TRBV30
D: TRBD1

DNA: TGTGCCAGTAGTAGGGGGGGATTAGGATATGGCTACACCTTC
CDR3: CASSRGGLGYGYTF
J: TRBJ1-2
size: -
V: TRBV19
D: -

DNA: TGTGCCAGCAGTTCCCCGGGGACAGCTTACGAGCAGTACTTC
CDR3: CASSSPGTAYEQYF
J: TRBJ2-7
size: few
V: TRBV6-5
D: TRBD1

DNA: TGTGCCAGCAGTTACGCTAGCGGGGGGTCCTACGAGCAGTACTTC
CDR3: CASSYASGGSYEQYF
J: TRBJ2-7
size: -
V: TRBV6-5
D: TRBD2

DNA: TGCGCCAGCAGCCACCTGCCGGGACAGACCCCGAGGGAGCAGTACTTC
CDR3: CASSHLPGQTPREQYF
J: TRBJ2-7
size: -
V: TRBV4-1
D: TRBD1

DNA: TGTGCCAGCAGTTTATCCCTAAGACAGTATAGCAATCAGCCCCAGCATTTT
CDR3: CASSLSLRQYSNQPQHF
J: TRBJ1-5
size: -
V: TRBV28
D: -

DNA: TGTGCCAGCAGCTTGGCCGGAACAGGGGGAGGCTATGGCTACACCTTC
CDR3: CASSLAGTGGGYGYTF
J: TRBJ1-2
size: once
V: TRBV5-4
D: TRBD1

DNA: TGTGCCAGCTCACCTGGGGGCCCACTACTAGATACGCAGTATTTT
CDR3: CASSPGGPLLDTQYF
J: TRBJ2-3
size: -
V: TRBV18
D: -

DNA: TGCAGCGTCCGGGACACTTCGGACTATGGCTACACCTTC
CDR3: CSVRDTSDYGYTF
J: TRBJ1-2
size: -
V: TRBV29-1
D: -

DNA: TGCGCCAGCAGCCAAGTGGGGAGACCTAACACTGAAGCTTTCTTT
CDR3: CASSQVGRPNTEAFF
J: TRBJ1-1
size: once
V: TRBV4-1
D: -

DNA: TGTGCCAGCAGTGAACTCGCACTGCCTCCCTTTCAGTACTTC
CDR3: CASSELALPPFQYF
J: TRBJ2-4
size: -
V: TRBV6-1
D: -

DNA: TGTGCCAGCAGCGTCGAGGCGCGGACAGGGGAGGGAGAGACCCAGTACTTC
CDR3: CASSVEARTGEGETQYF
J: TRBJ2-5
size: -
V: TRBV9
D: TRBD1

DNA: TGCGCCAGCAGCCAAGCTTCCTCCACCGGCTCCTACAATGAGCAGTTCTTC
CDR3: CASSQASSTGSYNEQFF
J: TRBJ2-1
size: once
V: TRBV4-1
D: -

DNA: TGTGCCAGCTCACCCTCACAGTGGAGGTACAATGAGCAGTTCTTC
CDR3: CASSPSQWRYNEQFF
J: TRBJ2-1
size: -
V: TRBV18
D: -

DNA: TGTGCCAGCAGTAGGACAGGGGATGGCTACACCTTC
CDR3: CASSRTGDGYTF
J: TRBJ1-2
size: -
V: TRBV6-1
D: TRBD1

DNA: TGTGCCAGCATGGGGACTGACCAAGAGACCCAGTACTTC
CDR3: CASMGTDQETQYF
J: TRBJ2-5
size: -
V: TRBV2
D: -

DNA: TGTGCCAGAAGCGGGGGGAGGACCGGGGAGCTGTTTTTT
CDR3: CARSGGRTGELFF
J: TRBJ2-2
size: -
V: TRBV2
D: TRBD2

DNA: TGTGCCAGCAGTGGACACAGGGTGTACAATGAGCAGTTCTTC
CDR3: CASSGHRVYNEQFF
J: TRBJ2-1
size: -
V: TRBV2
D: -

DNA: TGTGCCAGCAGTCCACGACAAACAGGGCGCTATGGCTACACCTTC
CDR3: CASSPRQTGRYGYTF
J: TRBJ1-2
size: -
V: TRBV27
D: -

DNA: TGTGCCAGCAGCCATTCCCCTACGTACGAGCAGTACTTC
CDR3: CASSHSPTYEQYF
J: TRBJ2-7
size: -
V: TRBV28
D: -

DNA: TGTGCCAGCAGCTTAGTTTTTCTTCTGGAGACCCAGTACTTC
CDR3: CASSLVFLLETQYF
J: TRBJ2-5
size: -
V: TRBV7-2
D: -

DNA: TGTGCCAGCAGTTCCCCGTCGGGTGGAAACACCATATATTTT
CDR3: CASSSPSGGNTIYF
J: TRBJ1-3
size: once
V: TRBV6-5
D: -

DNA: TGCGCCAGCAGCCCTGGGACTACATTCCTGACAATCTACGAGCAGTACTTC
CDR3: CASSPGTTFLTIYEQYF
J: TRBJ2-7
size: once
V: TRBV5-1
D: TRBD2

DNA: TGTGCCAGCAGTGGAGATTGGACAGATTCATACGAGCAGTACTTC
CDR3: CASSGDWTDSYEQYF
J: TRBJ2-7
size: -
V: TRBV9
D: -

DNA: TGCGCCAGCAGCTTGGGGGGACAGAATTCAGATACGCAGTATTTT
CDR3: CASSLGGQNSDTQYF
J: TRBJ2-3
size: -
V: TRBV5-1
D: TRBD1

DNA: TGTGCCAGCAGCCCACAGGGCTCTCATCAGCCCCAGCATTTT
CDR3: CASSPQGSHQPQHF
J: TRBJ1-5
size: -
V: TRBV7-8
D: -